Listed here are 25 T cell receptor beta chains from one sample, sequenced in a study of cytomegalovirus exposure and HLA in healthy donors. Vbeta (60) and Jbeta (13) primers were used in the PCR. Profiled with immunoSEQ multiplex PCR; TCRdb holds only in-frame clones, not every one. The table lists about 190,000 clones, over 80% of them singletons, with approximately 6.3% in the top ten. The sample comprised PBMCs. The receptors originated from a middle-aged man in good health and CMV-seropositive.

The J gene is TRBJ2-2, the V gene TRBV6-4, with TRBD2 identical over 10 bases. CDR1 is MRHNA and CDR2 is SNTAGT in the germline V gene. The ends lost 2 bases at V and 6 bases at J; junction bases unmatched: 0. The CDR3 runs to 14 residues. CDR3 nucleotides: TGTGCCAGCAGTGACAGCGGGGGGGCCGGGGAGCTGTTTTTT. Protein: CASSDSGGAGELFF.

The CDR3 is CASSYSTGSYNEQFF. The CDR3 region has the DNA TGTGCCAGCAGTTACTCGACAGGGTCCTACAATGAGCAGTTCTTC. The rearrangement joins TRBV6-5 to TRBJ2-1; 7 positions match TRBD1. The germline gives CDR1 MNHEY, CDR2 SVGAGI. Unmatched junction bases numbered 0, after V lost 0 bases and J lost 1 base. The CDR3 sequence is 15 residues long.

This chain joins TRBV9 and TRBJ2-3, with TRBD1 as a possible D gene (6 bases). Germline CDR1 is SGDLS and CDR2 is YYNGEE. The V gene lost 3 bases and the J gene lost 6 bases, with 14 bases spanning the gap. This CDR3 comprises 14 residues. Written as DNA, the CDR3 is TGTGCCAGCAGCGACAACAGGGTCTCCGATACGCAGTATTTT. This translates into CASSDNRVSDTQYF.

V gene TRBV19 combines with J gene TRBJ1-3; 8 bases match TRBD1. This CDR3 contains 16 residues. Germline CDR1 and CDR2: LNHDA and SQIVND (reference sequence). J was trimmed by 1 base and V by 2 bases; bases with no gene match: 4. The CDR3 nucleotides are TGTGCCAGTAGTATACGGAGGGACAGGTCTGGAAACACCATATATTTT. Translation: CASSIRRDRSGNTIYF.

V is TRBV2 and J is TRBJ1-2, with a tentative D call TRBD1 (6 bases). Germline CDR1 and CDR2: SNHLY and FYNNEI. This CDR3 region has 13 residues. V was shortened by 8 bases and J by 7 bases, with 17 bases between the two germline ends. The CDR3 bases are TGTGCCAGCCCCCCAGGGGTACAAGGTGGCTACACCTTC. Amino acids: CASPPGVQGGYTF.

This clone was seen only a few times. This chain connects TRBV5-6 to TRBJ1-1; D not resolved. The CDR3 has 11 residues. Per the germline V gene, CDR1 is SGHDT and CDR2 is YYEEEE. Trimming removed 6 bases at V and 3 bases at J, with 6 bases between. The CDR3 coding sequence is TGTGCCAGCAATCGGGACACTGAAGCTTTCTTT. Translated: CASNRDTEAFF.

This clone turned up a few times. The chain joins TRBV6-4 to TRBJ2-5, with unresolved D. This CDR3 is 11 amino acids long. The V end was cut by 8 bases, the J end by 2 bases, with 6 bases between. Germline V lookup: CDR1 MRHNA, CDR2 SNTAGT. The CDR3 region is CASGTQETQYF. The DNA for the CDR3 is TGTGCCAGCGGTACTCAAGAGACCCAGTACTTC.

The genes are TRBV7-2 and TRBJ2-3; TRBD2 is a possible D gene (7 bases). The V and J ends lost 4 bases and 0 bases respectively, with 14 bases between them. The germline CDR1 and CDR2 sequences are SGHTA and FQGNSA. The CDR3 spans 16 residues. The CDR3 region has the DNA TGTGCCAGCAGCTCATTGGGGGGGCCTAGCACAGATACGCAGTATTTT. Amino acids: CASSSLGGPSTDTQYF.

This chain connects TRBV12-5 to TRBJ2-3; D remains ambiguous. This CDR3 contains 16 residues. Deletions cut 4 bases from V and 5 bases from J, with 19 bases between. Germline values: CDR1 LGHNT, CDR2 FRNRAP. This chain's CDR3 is CASGYPDTPGIDTQYF. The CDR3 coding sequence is TGTGCTAGTGGTTACCCCGACACCCCCGGCATAGATACGCAGTATTTT. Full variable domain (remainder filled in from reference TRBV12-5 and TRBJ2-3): DARVTQTPRHKVTEMGQEVTMRCQPILGHNTVFWYRQTMMQGLELLAYFRNRAPLDDSGMPKDRFSAEMPDATLATLKIQPSEPRDSAVYFCASGYPDTPGIDTQYFGPGTRLTVL.

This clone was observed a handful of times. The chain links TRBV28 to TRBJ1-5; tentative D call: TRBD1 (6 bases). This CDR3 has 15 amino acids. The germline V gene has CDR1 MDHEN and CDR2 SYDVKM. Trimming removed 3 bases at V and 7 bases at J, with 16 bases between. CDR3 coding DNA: TGTGCCAGCAGTTTTAGCGCGGGAGGGGGGCAGCCCCAGCATTTT. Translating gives CASSFSAGGGQPQHF.

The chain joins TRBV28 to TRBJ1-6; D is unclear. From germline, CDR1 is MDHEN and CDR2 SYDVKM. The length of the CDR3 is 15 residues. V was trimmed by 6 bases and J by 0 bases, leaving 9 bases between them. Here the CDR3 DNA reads TGTGCCAGCAGCCCCCGGAGCTCCTATAATTCACCCCTCCACTTT. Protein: CASSPRSSYNSPLHF.

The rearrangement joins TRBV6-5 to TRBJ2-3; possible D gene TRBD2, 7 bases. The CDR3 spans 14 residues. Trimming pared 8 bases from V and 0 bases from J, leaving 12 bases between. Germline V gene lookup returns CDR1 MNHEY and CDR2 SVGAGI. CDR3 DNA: TGTGCCAGCGGGGGCGGGAGTAGCACAGATACGCAGTATTTT. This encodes CASGGGSSTDTQYF.

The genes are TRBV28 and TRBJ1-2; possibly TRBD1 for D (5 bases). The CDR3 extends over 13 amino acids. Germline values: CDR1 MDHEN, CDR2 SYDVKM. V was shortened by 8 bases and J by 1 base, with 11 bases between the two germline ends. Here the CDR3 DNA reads TGTGCCAGCCGCCAGACAGTTAACTATGGCTACACCTTC. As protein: CASRQTVNYGYTF.

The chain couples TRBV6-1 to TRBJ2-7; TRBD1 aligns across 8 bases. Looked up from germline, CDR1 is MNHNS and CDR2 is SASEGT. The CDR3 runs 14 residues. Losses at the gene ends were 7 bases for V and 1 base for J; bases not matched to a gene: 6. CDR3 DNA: TGTGCCAGCATCCTGACAGGGGTATCCTACGAGCAGTACTTC. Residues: CASILTGVSYEQYF.

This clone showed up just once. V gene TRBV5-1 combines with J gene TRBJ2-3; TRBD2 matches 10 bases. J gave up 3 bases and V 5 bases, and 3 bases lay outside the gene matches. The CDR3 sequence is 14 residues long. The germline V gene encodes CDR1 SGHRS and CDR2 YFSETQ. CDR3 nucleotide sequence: TGCGCCAGCAGGAAACTAGCGGGGACAGATACGCAGTATTTT. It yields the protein CASRKLAGTDTQYF.

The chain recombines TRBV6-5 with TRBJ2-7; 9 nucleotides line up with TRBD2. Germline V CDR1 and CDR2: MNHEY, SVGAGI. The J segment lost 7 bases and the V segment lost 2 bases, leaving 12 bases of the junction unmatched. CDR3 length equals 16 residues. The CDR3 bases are TGTGCCAGCAGTTACCCTGGGGGCGGGGGGGCCGGGGAGCAGTACTTC. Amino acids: CASSYPGGGGAGEQYF.

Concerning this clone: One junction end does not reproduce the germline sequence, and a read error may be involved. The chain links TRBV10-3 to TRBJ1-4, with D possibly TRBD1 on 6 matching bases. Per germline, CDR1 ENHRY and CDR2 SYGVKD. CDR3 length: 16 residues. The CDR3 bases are TGTGCCGTCAGTGATGATACAGGGCCGGTAGGGGAAAAACTGTTTTTT. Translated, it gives CAVSDDTGPVGEKLFF.

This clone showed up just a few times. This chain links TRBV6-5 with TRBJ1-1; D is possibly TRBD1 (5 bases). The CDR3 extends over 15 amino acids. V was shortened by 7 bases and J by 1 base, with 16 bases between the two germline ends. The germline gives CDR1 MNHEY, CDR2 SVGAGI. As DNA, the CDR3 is TGTGCCAGCATTCCACACACCGGGGGGAACACTGAAGCTTTCTTT. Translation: CASIPHTGGNTEAFF.

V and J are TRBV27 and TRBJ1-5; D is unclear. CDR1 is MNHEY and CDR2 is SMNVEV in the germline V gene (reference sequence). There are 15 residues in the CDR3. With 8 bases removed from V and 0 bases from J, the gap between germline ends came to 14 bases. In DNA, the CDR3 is TGTGCCAGCCGTAAAGAGGTGGATAGCAATCAGCCCCAGCATTTT. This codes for CASRKEVDSNQPQHF.

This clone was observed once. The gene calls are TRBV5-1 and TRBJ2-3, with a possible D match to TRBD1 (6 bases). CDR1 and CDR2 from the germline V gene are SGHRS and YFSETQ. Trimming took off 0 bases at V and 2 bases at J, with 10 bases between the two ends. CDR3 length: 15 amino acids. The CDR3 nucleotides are TGCGCCAGCAGCTTGGGTCAGGGGCCCACAGATACGCAGTATTTT. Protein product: CASSLGQGPTDTQYF.

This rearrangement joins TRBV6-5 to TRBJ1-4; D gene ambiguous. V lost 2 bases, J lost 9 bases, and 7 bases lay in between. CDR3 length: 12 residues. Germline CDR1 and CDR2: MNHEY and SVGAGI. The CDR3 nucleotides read TGTGCCAGCAGTTACGACAAGAAAAAACTGTTTTTT. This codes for CASSYDKKKLFF.

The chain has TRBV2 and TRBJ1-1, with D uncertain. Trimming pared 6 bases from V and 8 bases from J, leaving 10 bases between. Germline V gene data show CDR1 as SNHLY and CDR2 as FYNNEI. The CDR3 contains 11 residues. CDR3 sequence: CASRGRREAFF. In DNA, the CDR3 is TGTGCCAGCAGGGGCCGTAGGGAAGCTTTCTTT.

In DNA, the CDR3 is TGTGCCAGCAGGCTCGGGACAGCTAACACTGAAGCTTTCTTT. Its translation is CASRLGTANTEAFF. This chain joins TRBV7-6 and TRBJ1-1; 7 bases agree with TRBD1. J lost 2 bases, V lost 6 bases, and 6 bases had no gene match. Germline-derived CDR1 and CDR2 are SGHVS and FNYEAQ. The CDR3 length is 14 residues.

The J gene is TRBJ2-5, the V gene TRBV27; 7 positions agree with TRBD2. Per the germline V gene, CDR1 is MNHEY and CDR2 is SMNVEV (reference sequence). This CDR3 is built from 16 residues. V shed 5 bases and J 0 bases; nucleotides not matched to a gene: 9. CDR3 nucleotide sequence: TGTGCCAGCAGTAAGCGAGCGGGGTCCCACCAAGAGACCCAGTACTTC. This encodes CASSKRAGSHQETQYF.

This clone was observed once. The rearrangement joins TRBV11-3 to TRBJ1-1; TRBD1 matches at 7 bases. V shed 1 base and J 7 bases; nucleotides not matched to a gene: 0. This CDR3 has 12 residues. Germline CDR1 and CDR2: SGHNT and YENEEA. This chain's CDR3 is CASSLGQGEAFF. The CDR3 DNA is TGTGCCAGCAGCTTAGGACAGGGTGAAGCTTTCTTT.